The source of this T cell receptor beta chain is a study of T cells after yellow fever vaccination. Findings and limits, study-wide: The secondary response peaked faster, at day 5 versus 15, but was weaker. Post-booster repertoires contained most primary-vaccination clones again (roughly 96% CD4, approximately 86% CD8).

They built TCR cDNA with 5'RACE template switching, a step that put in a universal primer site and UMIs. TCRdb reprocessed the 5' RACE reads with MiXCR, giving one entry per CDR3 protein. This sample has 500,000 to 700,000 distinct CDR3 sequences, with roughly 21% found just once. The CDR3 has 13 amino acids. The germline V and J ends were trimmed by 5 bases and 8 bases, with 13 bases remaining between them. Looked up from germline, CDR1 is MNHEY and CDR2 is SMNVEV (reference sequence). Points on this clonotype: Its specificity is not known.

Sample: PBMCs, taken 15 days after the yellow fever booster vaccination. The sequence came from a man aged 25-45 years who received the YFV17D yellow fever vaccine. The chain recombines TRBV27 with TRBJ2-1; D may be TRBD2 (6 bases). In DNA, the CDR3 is TGTGCCAGCAGTCGAGCGGGTTACGATGAGCAGTTCTTC. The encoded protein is CASSRAGYDEQFF.